This TCR beta chain was documented in a study of T cell responses to AZD1222 COVID-19 vaccine. Study results and caveats: The number of AZD1222 recipients seropositive at baseline was only five to seven. In a largely white British group with more females than males, clonal diversity was possibly underestimated. Epitopes outside B.1.351 and B.1.1.7 mutated regions reportedly drew nearly half of spike TCRs.

As regards this clone: The antigen is unknown.

Only in-frame clones appear in the TCRdb table, and some are missing; sequencing was by immunoSEQ multiplex PCR. The sample contains about 140,000 clones, around 90% of which appear only once. Germline V gene sequence: CDR1 MNHEY, CDR2 SMNVEV (reference sequence). The V end lost 3 bases, the J end lost 5 bases, and 9 bases lay between the germline ends. CDR3 length: 13 amino acids. The sequence was collected from an adult who received the AZD1222 COVID-19 vaccine. The V call is TRBV27, the J call TRBJ2-3; D ambiguous. The sample in question was peripheral blood, obtained 28 days after the second AZD1222 dose. The CDR3 here is CASSLRQRDTQYF. As DNA, the CDR3 is TGTGCCAGCAGTTTGCGCCAACGAGATACGCAGTATTTT.